This TCR beta chain is from a study of shared clonotypes between healthy human individuals. The overall study: Samples came from a couple of female and a few male donors aged 18 to 49.

Naive CD8 cells comprised CD45RO-negative, CCR7-positively selected cells, excluding terminally differentiated effector memory CD45RA+ cells. The assay was run at deep level. Using immunoSEQ multiplex PCR, the repertoire was profiled, and TCRdb retains in-frame clones only, with some absent. This table has 1.5 million to 2.5 million clones, just under 95% appearing once. Trimming cost V 0 bases and J 0 bases, with 17 bases left between them. This CDR3 region has 18 residues. CDR1 and CDR2 (germline): LGHNA, YSLEER. On this clone itself: Its target is unknown.

Study results and limitations: Rarefaction exposed incomplete sorted-subset sequencing despite large depth.

Sequenced input: naive CD8+ T cells sorted from blood. The rearrangement joins TRBV4-3 to TRBJ1-2; D is possibly TRBD1 (5 bases). The TCR originated in a man aged 18 to 29 in good health. CDR3 DNA: TGCGCCAGCAGCCAAGAATTTGACAGATATACGGCTAACTATGGCTACACCTTC. Residues: CASSQEFDRYTANYGYTF.